The rows below give T cell receptor beta chains drawn from one sample of a study of T-cell memory formation after mild COVID-19. In TCRdb, the 5' RACE reads were re-called with MiXCR into one record per CDR3 protein. This sample has 150,000 or so distinct CDR3 sequences, with about 15% found just once. Sequenced material: PBMCs or a T cell subset sorted from them (not recorded which). All receptors come from an adult woman who had mild COVID-19 (a few samples of this study predate the infection). Cell type and time point are not known. CDR3s include the opening cysteine and the closing phenylalanine or tryptophan. Fields, in order: clone size, D gene, V gene, J gene, CDR3 DNA, CDR3 protein. The D gene is left open where the match is weak. Part of the rows lack a size; the others show once, few, many or a class for expanded clones.

size: few; D: .; V: TRBV5-1; J: TRBJ1-5; DNA: TGCGCCAGCAGCTTGGGGGGGTTAAGCAATCAGCCCCAGCATTTT; CDR3: CASSLGGLSNQPQHF
size: few; D: TRBD1; V: TRBV5-1; J: TRBJ2-7; DNA: TGCGCCAGCAGCTTAAACGCCGGGACAGGGACCTACGAGCAGTACTTC; CDR3: CASSLNAGTGTYEQYF
size: .; D: .; V: TRBV12-3/TRBV12-4; J: TRBJ2-1; DNA: TGTGCCAGCAGTTTATTAAGCCGCAATGAGCAGTTCTTC; CDR3: CASSLLSRNEQFF
size: many; D: .; V: TRBV5-1; J: TRBJ2-1; DNA: TGCGCCAGCAGCCCAAGAGCGGGCCCGGCCTACAATGAGCAGTTCTTC; CDR3: CASSPRAGPAYNEQFF
size: few; D: .; V: TRBV5-1; J: TRBJ1-2; DNA: TGCGCCAGCAGCCCTAATCCGGGACGGGGGAACTATGGCTACACCTTC; CDR3: CASSPNPGRGNYGYTF
size: few; D: TRBD2; V: TRBV5-6; J: TRBJ2-1; DNA: TGTGCCAGCAGGACCGGGACTAGCGGTTACAATGAGCAGTTCTTC; CDR3: CASRTGTSGYNEQFF
size: .; D: .; V: TRBV29-1; J: TRBJ1-1; DNA: TGCAGCGTTAGTTTCCAGGCCTCGAGGGACACTGAAGCTTTCTTT; CDR3: CSVSFQASRDTEAFF
size: few; D: TRBD2; V: TRBV29-1; J: TRBJ2-1; DNA: TGCAGCACTTCCGGGACTAGCGGCATAGGGCAGTTCTTC; CDR3: CSTSGTSGIGQFF
size: few; D: .; V: TRBV20-1; J: TRBJ1-1; DNA: TGCAGTGCTCGACGCCGGGCCGTGAACACTGAAGCTTTCTTT; CDR3: CSARRRAVNTEAFF
size: .; D: .; V: TRBV12-3/TRBV12-4; J: TRBJ2-5; DNA: TGTGCCAGCAGTCCGGACTTAAGGGAGACCCAGTACTTC; CDR3: CASSPDLRETQYF
size: many; D: TRBD2; V: TRBV5-1; J: TRBJ2-3; DNA: TGCGCCAGCAGCGGTCTAGCGGGGATGGATACGCAGTATTTT; CDR3: CASSGLAGMDTQYF
size: .; D: TRBD2; V: TRBV12-3/TRBV12-4; J: TRBJ2-1; DNA: TGTGCCAGCGGAGGGGGACTAGCCTACAATGAGCAGTTCTTC; CDR3: CASGGGLAYNEQFF
size: .; D: .; V: TRBV5-1; J: TRBJ1-3; DNA: TGCGCCAGCAGCCGGTCCAGGGACACCATATATTTT; CDR3: CASSRSRDTIYF
size: .; D: TRBD2; V: TRBV5-6; J: TRBJ2-6; DNA: TGTGCCAGCAGCCCACCGGGGGGGTACGGGGCCAACGTCCTGACTTTC; CDR3: CASSPPGGYGANVLTF
size: .; D: .; V: TRBV10-3; J: TRBJ2-1; DNA: TGTGCCATCAGTGGGGGGATGATGACCGACGGGACTTCCAATGAGCAGTTCTTC; CDR3: CAISGGMMTDGTSNEQFF
size: few; D: TRBD2; V: TRBV15; J: TRBJ2-3; DNA: TGTGCCACCAGCACCTTAGCGGGAGGAGATACGCAGTATTTT; CDR3: CATSTLAGGDTQYF
size: .; D: .; V: TRBV7-2; J: TRBJ2-2; DNA: TGTGCCAGCAGCTTAGGAGGGGGTAACACCGGGGAGCTGTTTTTT; CDR3: CASSLGGGNTGELFF
size: few; D: TRBD2; V: TRBV11-3; J: TRBJ2-1; DNA: TGTGCCAGCAGCTTAGATCTGCTAGCGGGAGGGCCTGGGTCCTACAATGAGCAGTTCTTC; CDR3: CASSLDLLAGGPGSYNEQFF
size: few; D: TRBD1; V: TRBV3-1; J: TRBJ1-6; DNA: TGTGCCAGCAGCCCCGACAGGGTCGATAATTCACCCCTCCACTTT; CDR3: CASSPDRVDNSPLHF
size: .; D: .; V: TRBV7-2; J: TRBJ2-7; DNA: TGTGCCAGCAGCCCCCCCGGGGGTACATACGAGCAGTACTTC; CDR3: CASSPPGGTYEQYF
size: .; D: TRBD2; V: TRBV7-2; J: TRBJ2-5; DNA: TGTGCCAGCAGCTTAGAGGCGGGACTAGCAGCTGACCAAGAGACCCAGTACTTC; CDR3: CASSLEAGLAADQETQYF
size: few; D: .; V: TRBV24-1; J: TRBJ2-7; DNA: TGTGCCACCAGTGGCGGCAGCTCCTACGAGCAGTACTTC; CDR3: CATSGGSSYEQYF
size: .; D: TRBD1; V: TRBV25-1; J: TRBJ2-7; DNA: TGTGCCAGCGAGGACAGGGGTCTATCCTACGAGCAGTACTTC; CDR3: CASEDRGLSYEQYF
size: few; D: TRBD2; V: TRBV6-2/TRBV6-3; J: TRBJ2-7; DNA: TGTGCCAGCATCAAACTAGCGGATTTGACCTACGAGCAGTACTTC; CDR3: CASIKLADLTYEQYF
size: few; D: TRBD1; V: TRBV5-1; J: TRBJ1-1; DNA: TGCGCCAGCAGCCTAGGGGACAGGGGGCGGCCTATGACTGAAGCTTTCTTT; CDR3: CASSLGDRGRPMTEAFF
size: few; D: TRBD2; V: TRBV9; J: TRBJ2-1; DNA: TGTGCCAGCAGGAGGGGACTAGCGGGAGTAGGTGAGCAGTTCTTC; CDR3: CASRRGLAGVGEQFF